The sequence of this T cell receptor beta chain was determined in a study of T cells expressing NK-cell markers. Study in general: Researchers got TCR beta repertoires out of sorted CD3+CD56+NKG2C+, CD3+CD56+NKG2C- and CD3+CD56-NKG2C+ T cells.

With UMIs, 5'RACE template switching was used to make TCR beta cDNA. Using the 5' RACE reads, TCRdb records one entry per CDR3 protein without DNA. The sample holds about 460,000 distinct CDR3 sequences. The CDR3 spans 15 residues. Germline lookup yields CDR1 MGHRA and CDR2 YSYEKL. The sample consisted of blood T cells: a sorted CD56 or NKG2C T cell subset, CD4+ or CD8+ T cells, or bulk PBMC T cells (not recorded which). The sequence was collected from a woman between 50 and 59 years old in good health. This chain joins TRBV4-1 and TRBJ2-2; TCRdb lists TRBD1, though no DNA is available to test this call. Here the CDR3 reads CASRRGDKNTGELFF.